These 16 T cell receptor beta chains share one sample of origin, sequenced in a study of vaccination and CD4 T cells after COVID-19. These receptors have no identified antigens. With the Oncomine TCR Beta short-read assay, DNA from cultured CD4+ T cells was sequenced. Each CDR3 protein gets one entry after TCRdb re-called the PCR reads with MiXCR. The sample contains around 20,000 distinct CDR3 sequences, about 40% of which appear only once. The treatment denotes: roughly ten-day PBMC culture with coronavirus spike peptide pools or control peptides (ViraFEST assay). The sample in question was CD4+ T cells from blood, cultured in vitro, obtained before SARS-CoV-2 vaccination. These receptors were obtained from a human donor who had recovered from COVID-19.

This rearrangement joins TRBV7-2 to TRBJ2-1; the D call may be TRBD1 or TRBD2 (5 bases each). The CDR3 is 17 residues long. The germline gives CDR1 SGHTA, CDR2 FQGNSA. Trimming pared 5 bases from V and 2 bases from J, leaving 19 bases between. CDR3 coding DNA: TGTGCCAGCAGCCCCCGTGGGCGTGGGACCCCCTACAATGAGCAGTTCTTC. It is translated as CASSPRGRGTPYNEQFF.

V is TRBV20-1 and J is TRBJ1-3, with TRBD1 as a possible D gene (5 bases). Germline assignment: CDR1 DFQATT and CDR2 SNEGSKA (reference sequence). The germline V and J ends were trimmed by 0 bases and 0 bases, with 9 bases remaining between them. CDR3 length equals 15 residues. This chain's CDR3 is CSARDDRDSGNTIYF. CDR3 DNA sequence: TGCAGTGCTAGAGACGACAGAGACTCTGGAAACACCATATATTTT.

The CDR3 is CASSMVGPGSGEQFF. The CDR3 nucleotides read TGTGCCAGTAGTATGGTGGGACCAGGGTCAGGTGAGCAGTTCTTC. This chain uses TRBV19 with TRBJ2-1, with D possibly being TRBD1 or TRBD2 (5 bases each). CDR1 is LNHDA, CDR2 SQIVND, per germline (reference sequence). The CDR3 covers 15 residues. The germline V and J ends were trimmed by 3 bases and 9 bases, with 18 bases remaining between them. The full variable domain, completed using reference TRBV19 and TRBJ2-1, is DGGITQSPKYLFRKEGQNVTLSCEQNLNHDAMYWYRQDPGQGLRLIYYSQIVNDFQKGDIAEGYSVSREKKESFPLTVTSAQKNPTAFYLCASSMVGPGSGEQFFGPGTRLTVL.

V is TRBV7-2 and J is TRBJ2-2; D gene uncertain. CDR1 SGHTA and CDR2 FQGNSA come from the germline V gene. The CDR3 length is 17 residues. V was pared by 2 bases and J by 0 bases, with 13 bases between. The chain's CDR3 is CASSLFRGQANTGELFF. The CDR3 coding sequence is TGTGCCAGCAGCTTATTCCGCGGTCAAGCGAACACCGGGGAGCTGTTTTTT.

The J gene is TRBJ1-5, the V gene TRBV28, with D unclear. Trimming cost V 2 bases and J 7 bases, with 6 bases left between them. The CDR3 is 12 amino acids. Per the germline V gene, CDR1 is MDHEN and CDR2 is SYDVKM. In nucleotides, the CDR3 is TGTGCCAGCAGTTTAACGGGGCAGCCCCAGCATTTT. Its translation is CASSLTGQPQHF.

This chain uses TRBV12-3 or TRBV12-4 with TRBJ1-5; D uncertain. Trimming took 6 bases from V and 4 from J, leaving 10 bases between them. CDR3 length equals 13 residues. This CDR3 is CASRPDLNQPQHF. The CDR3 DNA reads TGTGCCAGCAGACCAGATTTGAATCAGCCCCAGCATTTT.

CDR3 loop: CASGSHLDRGAGSPLHF. The CDR3 coding sequence is TGTGCTAGTGGTTCCCATCTCGACAGGGGAGCCGGATCACCCCTCCACTTT. V is TRBV12-5 and J is TRBJ1-6; 8 nucleotides match TRBD1. The ends lost 4 bases at V and 10 bases at J; junction bases unmatched: 15. This CDR3 contains 17 residues. The germline V gene encodes CDR1 LGHNT and CDR2 FRNRAP.

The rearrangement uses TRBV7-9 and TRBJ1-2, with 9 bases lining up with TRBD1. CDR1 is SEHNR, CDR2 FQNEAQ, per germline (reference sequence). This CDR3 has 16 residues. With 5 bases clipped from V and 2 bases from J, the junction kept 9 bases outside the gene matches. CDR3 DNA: TGTGCCAGCAGCACCGGGACAGGGACGAAAAACTATGGCTACACCTTC. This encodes CASSTGTGTKNYGYTF.

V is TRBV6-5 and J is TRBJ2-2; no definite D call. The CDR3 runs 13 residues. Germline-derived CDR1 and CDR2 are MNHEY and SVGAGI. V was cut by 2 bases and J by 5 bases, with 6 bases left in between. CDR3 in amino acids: CASSYVLTGELFF. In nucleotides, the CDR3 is TGTGCCAGCAGTTACGTTCTAACCGGGGAGCTGTTTTTT.

This CDR3 reads CASSPIGRHANEQFF. The CDR3 nucleotides are TGCGCCAGCAGCCCGATTGGTCGGCACGCCAATGAGCAGTTCTTC. This chain links TRBV5-1 with TRBJ2-1; D gene uncertain. Trimming removed 4 bases at V and 6 bases at J, with 17 bases between. This CDR3 has 15 amino acids. Germline lookup yields CDR1 SGHRS and CDR2 YFSETQ.

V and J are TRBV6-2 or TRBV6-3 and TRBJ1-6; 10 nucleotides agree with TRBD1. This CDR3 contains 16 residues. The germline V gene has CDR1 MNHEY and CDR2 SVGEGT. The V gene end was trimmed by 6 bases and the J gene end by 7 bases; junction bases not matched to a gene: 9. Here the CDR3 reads CASRRTGGRGNSPLHF. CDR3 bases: TGTGCCAGCAGAAGGACAGGGGGGCGCGGCAATTCACCCCTCCACTTT.

CDR3 DNA: TGTGCCAGCAGCTTATCAAGACGGGGACGGGCCCAGCATTTT. It yields the protein CASSLSRRGRAQHF. The J gene is TRBJ1-5, the V gene TRBV7-8, with D possibly being TRBD1 (5 bases). The CDR3 sequence is 14 residues long. Trimming cost V 2 bases and J 11 bases, with 16 bases left between them. Per germline, CDR1 SGHVS and CDR2 FQNEAQ. The full variable domain, completed using reference TRBV7-8 and TRBJ1-5, is GAGVSQSPRYKVAKRGQDVALRCDPISGHVSLFWYQQALGQGPEFLTYFQNEAQLDKSGLPSDRFFAERPEGSVSTLKIQRTQQEDSAVYLCASSLSRRGRAQHFGDGTRLSIL.

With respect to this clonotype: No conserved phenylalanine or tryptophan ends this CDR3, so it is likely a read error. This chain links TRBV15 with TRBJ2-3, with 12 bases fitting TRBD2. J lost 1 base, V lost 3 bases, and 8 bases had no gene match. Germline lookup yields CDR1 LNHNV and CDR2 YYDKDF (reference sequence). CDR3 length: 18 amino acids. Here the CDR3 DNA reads TGTGCCACCAGCAGGGGAAAGAGACTAGCGGGGGGCACAGATACGCAGTATTCT. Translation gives CATSRGKRLAGGTDTQYS.

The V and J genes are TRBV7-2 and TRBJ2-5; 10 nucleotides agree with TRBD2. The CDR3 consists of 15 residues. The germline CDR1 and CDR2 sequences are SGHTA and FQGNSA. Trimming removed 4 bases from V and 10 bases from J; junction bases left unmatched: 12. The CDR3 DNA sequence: TGTGCCAGCAGCTACTACACTAGCGGGATGTTAATCCAGTACTTC. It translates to CASSYYTSGMLIQYF.

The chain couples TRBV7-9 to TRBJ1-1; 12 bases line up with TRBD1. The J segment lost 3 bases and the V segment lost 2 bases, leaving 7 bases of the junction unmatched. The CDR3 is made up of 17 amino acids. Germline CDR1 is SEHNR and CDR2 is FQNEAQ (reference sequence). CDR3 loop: CASSLSWDRGRDTEAFF. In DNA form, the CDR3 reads TGTGCCAGCAGCTTATCCTGGGACAGGGGGCGCGACACTGAAGCTTTCTTT.

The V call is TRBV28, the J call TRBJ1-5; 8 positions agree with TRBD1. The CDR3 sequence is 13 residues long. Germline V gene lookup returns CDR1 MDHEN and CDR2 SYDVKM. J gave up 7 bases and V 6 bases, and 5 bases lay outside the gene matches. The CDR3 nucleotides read TGTGCCAGCAGATCCCCAGGGGGCCAGCCCCAGCATTTT. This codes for CASRSPGGQPQHF.